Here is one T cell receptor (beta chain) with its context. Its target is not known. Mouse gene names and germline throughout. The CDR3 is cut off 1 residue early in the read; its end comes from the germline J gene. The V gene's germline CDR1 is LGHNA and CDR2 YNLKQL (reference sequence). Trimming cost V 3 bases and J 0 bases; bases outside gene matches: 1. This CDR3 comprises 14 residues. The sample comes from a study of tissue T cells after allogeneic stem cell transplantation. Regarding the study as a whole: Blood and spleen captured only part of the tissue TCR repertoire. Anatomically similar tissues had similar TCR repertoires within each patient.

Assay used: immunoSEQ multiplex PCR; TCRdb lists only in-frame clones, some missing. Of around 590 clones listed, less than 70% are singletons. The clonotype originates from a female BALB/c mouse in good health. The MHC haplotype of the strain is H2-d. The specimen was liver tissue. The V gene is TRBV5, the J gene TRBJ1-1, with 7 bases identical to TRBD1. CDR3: CASSQGQSNTEVFF. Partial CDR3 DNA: TGTGCCAGCAGCCAGGGACAGTCAAACACAGAAGTCTTC.